This TCR beta chain was sequenced for a study of T cells in Graves' hyperthyroidism and ophthalmopathy (dated by TCRdb to the late 2010s). For the study in its entirety: TCR V-J signatures able to tell the groups apart were searched for in a discovery cohort of some 100 patients, of whom about 40 had Graves' ophthalmopathy and about 60 had stable Graves' hyperthyroidism. After blood sampling, hyperthyroidism patients were treated with methimazole at a starting dose of 30 mg daily, and ophthalmopathy patients were treated with high-dose intravenous methylprednisolone. The study also compared thyroid tissue and blood T-cell repertoires from more than five Graves' hyperthyroidism patients. Whether ophthalmopathy could be predicted prospectively was tested in an independent validation cohort made up of under 20 hyperthyroidism patients plus 17 patients who later progressed to ophthalmopathy. For training and testing, the 95 to 100 patients in the discovery cohort were randomly divided in a 7:3 ratio. According to the paper, TCR Vbeta CDR3 sequencing was carried out on 120 to 150 peripheral blood samples, which came from approximately 43 ophthalmopathy, around 74 hyperthyroidism and roughly 17 progressor patients.

On this clonotype itself: The target of this receptor is not known. One base away there is no much larger clone; base qualities are not given.

Taken from the germline V gene, the CDR1 and CDR2 loops are SGHRS and YFSETQ. The CDR3 has 13 amino acids, counting the end cysteine and phenylalanine. Kept here is only the CDR3 DNA, which spans 39 bases and is read in frame from base 1. Trimming costs V 1 base and J 11 bases, and their ends lie 10 bases apart. Patients with uncontrolled infections, other autoimmune diseases, pregnancy or lactation were excluded. Diagnoses were established on the basis of clinical symptoms, serum thyroxine and TRAb, thyroid ultrasound, and orbital computed tomography. Total RNA was extracted using Trizol reagent, and RNA quality was assessed on an Agilent 2100 Bioanalyzer. The TCR beta CDR3 regions were amplified from the RNA transcripts. A first-round RT-PCR of the TCR CDR3 used the HTBI primer set with the Qiagen OneStep RT-PCR kit. A second multiplex PCR round built the libraries, followed by size selection and purification. Libraries were sequenced paired-end with 100 bp reads on an Illumina HiSeq2000. Concerning the study's data processing: SOAPnuke was used to process the raw data, removing reads that contained adapters or uncalled bases, had a mean Phred below 15, or lacked an exact match to the constant primer or identifier. COPE v1.2.5 was used to merge high-quality paired reads, and clonotypes were defined as unique nucleotide sequences. MiTCR v1.1 was used to align clonotypes to the IMGT TRBV, TRBD and TRBJ reference segments. Only V-J combinations with frequency above 0.0001, covering 98% to 99.2% of repertoires, were analysed. The TCS score was defined as the ratio of F50 (clonal expansion) to E x V (chaos), calculated using BLOSUM62-based TCRdist between CDR3 peptides within each V-J. Welch's t-statistics and random forest reduced roughly 530 V-J features to under 15, which were used in a naive Bayes classifier (R e1071). The Morisita-Horn index was used to measure how similar the thyroid and blood repertoires were. TCRdb ran its own pipeline on the public reads, namely fastp trimming at Q25 and MiXCR clone calling, and kept in-frame beta chains. Every entry covers one CDR3 protein and lists the most common genes and DNA from its rows. The V and J calls here are based on TCRdb, not the publication. The sample has approximately 510,000 distinct CDR3 sequences on record, roughly 45% of them singletons. About two fifths of the sample rests with the top ten.

Paper-wide results and their limitations: Most expanded thyroid clonotypes (frequency above 0.001) were also detected in blood, suggesting blood repertoires may reflect thyroid immune responses. No statistical method was used to set the sample size in advance, and investigators knew the group allocation. In validation, the model predicted progression to ophthalmopathy a median of about 6 months before onset, with about 70% sensitivity and about 72% specificity. In cross-validation, a model built on a 13 V-J signature told ophthalmopathy apart from stable hyperthyroidism with 85% to 90% sensitivity and roughly 81% specificity, and in testing the same model reached 80%/75%.

The sequenced sample was peripheral blood or thyroid tissue (not recorded which). The sequence derives from an adult woman with Graves' disease, either hyperthyroidism or ophthalmopathy (not recorded which). The sequence links TRBV5-1 to TRBJ1-6; no D gene can be assigned with confidence. The nucleotide sequence is given as TGCGCCAGCAGCTTGTTCTCGGGCACACCCCTCCACTTT. The resulting protein is CASSLFSGTPLHF. With all but the CDR3 taken from the reference TRBV5-1 and TRBJ1-6 genes, the full variable domain is: KAGVTQTPRYLIKTRGQQVTLSCSPISGHRSVSWYQQTPGQGLQFLFEYFSETQRNKGNFPGRFSGRQFSNSRSEMNVSTLELGDSALYLCASSLFSGTPLHFGNGTRLTVT.